One and the same sample provided the 21 T cell receptor beta chains below, sequenced in a study of cytomegalovirus exposure and HLA in healthy donors. The PCR made use of 60 Vbeta and 13 Jbeta primers. Assay used: immunoSEQ multiplex PCR; TCRdb lists only in-frame clones, some missing. The sample shows approximately 210,000 clones, about four fifths of them seen only once. Sequenced input: PBMCs. The receptors originated from a girl between 10 and 17 years old in good health and CMV-seropositive.

The V call is TRBV6-5, the J call TRBJ2-3, with no clear D. CDR1 and CDR2 from the germline V gene are MNHEY and SVGAGI. The CDR3 has 15 residues. The germline V and J ends were trimmed by 4 bases and 2 bases, with 13 bases remaining between them. CDR3 in DNA: TGTGCCAGCAGTTCGGCGGCGGAGAACACAGATACGCAGTATTTT. Translated, it gives CASSSAAENTDTQYF.

This clone was seen a few times. The chain couples TRBV25-1 to TRBJ1-4; 8 bases align to TRBD1. The junction had 7 bases not matched to a gene; V was cut back by 3 bases and J by 7 bases. Germline values: CDR1 MGHDK, CDR2 SYGVNS. The CDR3 sequence is 15 residues long. The CDR3 region is CASSDPGGLSEKLFF. CDR3 sequence (DNA): TGTGCCAGCAGTGACCCAGGGGGCTTGTCTGAAAAACTGTTTTTT.

V usage is TRBV19 and J usage is TRBJ1-2, with D maybe TRBD1 (5 bases). This CDR3 spans 14 amino acids. The V and J ends lost 3 bases and 3 bases respectively, with 11 bases between them. Germline V gene lookup returns CDR1 LNHDA and CDR2 SQIVND (reference sequence). This CDR3 reads CASSMAEGYYGYTF. Here the CDR3 DNA reads TGTGCCAGTAGTATGGCGGAGGGGTACTATGGCTACACCTTC.

The chain recombines TRBV25-1 with TRBJ1-1; D is ambiguous. CDR3 length: 14 residues. The germline V gene encodes CDR1 MGHDK and CDR2 SYGVNS. V shed 3 bases and J shed 4 bases, with 12 bases lying between them. The CDR3 spells CASSDMGVSTEAFF. In DNA form, the CDR3 reads TGTGCCAGCAGTGATATGGGCGTTTCCACTGAAGCTTTCTTT.

This chain connects TRBV10-1 to TRBJ2-7; D possibly corresponds to TRBD1 (6 bases). Looked up from germline, CDR1 is WNHNN and CDR2 is SYGVQD (reference sequence). V lost 3 bases and J lost 6, with 12 bases in between. CDR3 length equals 13 residues. The CDR3: CASSDGRGAEQYF. CDR3 sequence (DNA): TGCGCCAGCAGTGACGGCAGGGGAGCCGAGCAGTACTTC.

V is TRBV10-3 and J is TRBJ1-3; 7 bases are shared with TRBD1. Per the germline V gene, CDR1 is ENHRY and CDR2 is SYGVKD. The V segment lost 7 bases and the J segment 2 bases; nucleotides outside the gene matches: 14. CDR3 length: 17 residues. The CDR3 DNA reads TGTGCCATCACACCGGGACAGCAAGCTCTTACTGGAAACACCATATATTTT. It codes for CAITPGQQALTGNTIYF.

Details on this clone: Different DNA sequences within this sample yield the same CDR3. The V and J genes are TRBV10-3 and TRBJ2-2, with no clear D. The CDR3 extends over 14 amino acids. The V end was cut by 0 bases, the J end by 3 bases, with 5 bases between. CDR1 and CDR2 from the germline V gene are ENHRY and SYGVKD. CDR3 nucleotides: TGTGCCATCAGTGAGTCTCGGGACACCGGGGAGCTGTTTTTT. It codes for CAISESRDTGELFF.

The V gene is TRBV7-8, the J gene TRBJ2-3; 10 bases map to TRBD1. Germline V gene data show CDR1 as SGHVS and CDR2 as FQNEAQ. V lost 3 bases to trimming and J lost 0 bases; unmatched junction nucleotides: 9. The CDR3 extends over 18 amino acids. Here the CDR3 reads CASSFATGTGASTDTQYF. As DNA, the CDR3 is TGTGCCAGCAGCTTCGCAACCGGGACAGGGGCTAGCACAGATACGCAGTATTTT.

The CDR3 nucleotides read TGTGCCAGCAGTCCGCAGATTAACTATGGCTACACCTTC. It is translated as CASSPQINYGYTF. The gene calls are TRBV27 and TRBJ1-2; D remains ambiguous. CDR1 is MNHEY, CDR2 SMNVEV, per germline (reference sequence). V was cut by 5 bases and J by 1 base, with 8 bases left in between. The CDR3 covers 13 residues.

The chain carries TRBV27 and TRBJ2-1, with a tentative D call TRBD2 (6 bases). Germline values: CDR1 MNHEY, CDR2 SMNVEV (reference sequence). V was cut by 6 bases and J by 0 bases, with 12 bases left in between. The CDR3 totals 15 residues. CDR3 sequence reads: CASRAGTYSYNEQFF. The CDR3 DNA reads as TGTGCCAGCAGAGCCGGGACTTACTCCTACAATGAGCAGTTCTTC.

The gene calls are TRBV14 and TRBJ1-1, with D tentatively TRBD1 (6 bases). The CDR3 covers 15 residues. Germline CDR1 reads SGHDN; CDR2 reads FVKESK. V dropped 0 bases and J dropped 4 bases, with 12 bases sitting between them. CDR3: CASSQDSMDSTEAFF. CDR3 coding DNA: TGTGCCAGCAGCCAAGACAGTATGGACAGCACTGAAGCTTTCTTT.

The CDR3 sequence: CASSSWTSSTDTQYF. CDR3 DNA sequence: TGTGCCAGCAGCTCGTGGACATCTAGCACAGATACGCAGTATTTT. This chain joins TRBV7-9 and TRBJ2-3; D is possibly TRBD1 (5 bases). This CDR3 contains 15 residues. CDR1 SEHNR and CDR2 FQNEAQ come from the germline V gene (reference sequence). Trimming removed 4 bases at V and 0 bases at J, with 11 bases between.

The rearrangement joins TRBV5-5 to TRBJ1-5; 7 bases align to TRBD1. The V segment lost 4 bases and the J segment 2 bases; nucleotides outside the gene matches: 3. This CDR3 spans 14 amino acids. Germline assignment: CDR1 SGHKS and CDR2 YYEKEE (reference sequence). This CDR3 reads CASSETGGNQPQHF. CDR3 DNA sequence: TGTGCCAGCAGCGAAACAGGGGGCAATCAGCCCCAGCATTTT.

In regard to this clone: Other DNA sequences in this specimen translate into the identical CDR3. The chain employs TRBV19 and TRBJ2-1, with 8 bases aligning to TRBD2. The CDR3 length is 13 residues. CDR1 is LNHDA and CDR2 is SQIVND in the germline V gene (reference sequence). With V trimmed by 1 base and J by 13 bases, 6 bases remained unmatched. The CDR3 DNA reads as TGTGCCAGTAGTATAGGACTGGCGGGGGGACAGTTCTTC. Translating it yields CASSIGLAGGQFF.

The chain uses TRBV5-6 and TRBJ2-3, with no clear D. Trimming took 4 bases from V and 4 from J, leaving 4 bases between them. The CDR3 runs to 11 residues. Germline V gene sequence: CDR1 SGHDT, CDR2 YYEEEE. Here the CDR3 DNA reads TGTGCCAGCAGCGTAGCAGATACGCAGTATTTT. It codes for CASSVADTQYF.

A remark on this clone: An end of the junction does not agree with germline; a read error may underlie this. The same CDR3 is also encoded by other DNA sequences in this sample. The CDR3 here is CASNHRVSGDTGELFF. The CDR3 DNA reads TGCGCCAGCAACCACAGGGTGTCGGGCGACACCGGGGAGCTGTTTTTT. The rearrangement links TRBV2 to TRBJ2-2; a weak D match, TRBD1 (6 bases). The germline gives CDR1 SNHLY, CDR2 FYNNEI. The CDR3 sequence is 16 residues long.

The CDR3 here is CASSQVLAGLTDTQYF. In DNA, the CDR3 is TGTGCCAGCAGCCAAGTTCTAGCGGGGCTCACAGATACGCAGTATTTT. The V and J genes are TRBV4-2 and TRBJ2-3; TRBD2 agrees at 9 bases. From germline, CDR1 is LGHNA and CDR2 YNFKEQ. CDR3 length: 16 residues. Trimming took 1 base from V and 2 from J; bases not matched to a gene: 4.

The V gene is TRBV18, the J gene TRBJ2-5; TRBD1 aligns across 10 bases. The germline V gene has CDR1 KGHSH and CDR2 LQKENI. The V and J ends lost 1 base and 4 bases, in that order; junction bases with no gene match: 9. This CDR3 is 17 amino acids long. The CDR3 protein is CASSPRTGGAFVETQYF. In DNA, the CDR3 is TGTGCCAGCTCACCACGGACAGGGGGGGCTTTCGTAGAGACCCAGTACTTC.

DNA for the CDR3: TGTGCCAGCAGCTCTACAGGTGTCTCTGGAAACACCATATATTTT. Amino acid sequence: CASSSTGVSGNTIYF. This sequence joins TRBV5-6 and TRBJ1-3, with a possible D match to TRBD1 (5 bases). V was cut by 3 bases and J by 0 bases, with 10 bases left in between. This CDR3 is built from 15 residues. The germline gives CDR1 SGHDT, CDR2 YYEEEE. The full variable domain, its missing parts supplied by reference TRBV5-6 and TRBJ1-3, is DAGVTQSPTHLIKTRGQQVTLRCSPKSGHDTVSWYQQALGQGPQFIFQYYEEEERQRGNFPDRFSGHQFPNYSSELNVNALLLGDSALYLCASSSTGVSGNTIYFGEGSWLTVV.

The chain couples TRBV12-5 to TRBJ2-5; 9 bases are a match to TRBD1. The V gene's germline CDR1 is LGHNT and CDR2 FRNRAP. There are 15 residues in the CDR3. J gave up 1 base and V 3 bases, and 3 bases lay outside the gene matches. As DNA, the CDR3 is TGTGCTAGTGGTTTCGGACAGGGGTCCCAAGAGACCCAGTACTTC. The encoded protein is CASGFGQGSQETQYF.

This sequence joins TRBV7-2 and TRBJ2-5; possibly TRBD2 for D (5 bases). Germline CDR1 is SGHTA and CDR2 is FQGNSA. This CDR3 spans 13 amino acids. Trimming took off 0 bases at V and 5 bases at J, with 7 bases between the two ends. The CDR3 coding sequence is TGTGCCAGCAGCTTAGCGTCGGGGGAGACCCAGTACTTC. This encodes CASSLASGETQYF.